This TCR beta chain derives from a study of T cell responses to AZD1222 COVID-19 vaccine (dated by TCRdb to about 2021). With regard to the full study: TCR sequencing was performed for over 230 trial participants, of whom some 200 were given two doses of AZD1222 and around 25 were given two doses of MenACWY control vaccine. Trial participants were enrolled by age into subgroups of 18-55, 56-69 and 70-plus years, and roughly 150, 30 and 60 TCR-sequenced participants, respectively, were included in these subgroups. Study-wide findings and limitations: Only a handful of AZD1222 recipients were SARS-CoV-2 seropositive at baseline, limiting conclusions about previously exposed vaccinees. After two AZD1222 doses, both the breadth and the depth of spike-specific TCRs were significantly higher than at day 0 and than in MenACWY recipients. Because no day 14 peak-response samples were available, repertoires were characterized only after the peak T cell response. The 56-69-year group was small, and its depth increase did not reach significance, likely because of low power. Vaccine-associated CD4 TCRs spanned the whole spike protein, with dominant responses in regions 160-218 and 743-854. Reportedly, close to half of the unique spike-specific TCRs recognized epitopes lying outside the regions that are mutated in the B.1.351 and B.1.1.7 variants. Participants were mostly white British and included more females than males, and it was suggested by the authors that clonal diversity may have been underestimated.

A note on this clone: It has no known antigen specificity. No per-base quality is available; no much larger clone lies one base away.

The time point label on this specimen signifies: about 28 days (+/-7) after the second vaccine dose. Because spike-specific TCR depth and breadth did not differ between the two schedules, AZD1222 recipients who got a second dose at roughly 4 weeks were pooled with those who got a second dose at roughly 12 weeks. The vaccinee samples were drawn from two UK trials, COV001 and COV002, one of which was a single-blind randomized controlled phase 2/3 trial testing AZD1222 (ChAdOx1 nCoV-19) in healthy adults. Trial participant PBMC samples were collected at day 0 and day 28 after the second dose for TCRbeta chain sequencing. CDR1 and CDR2, looked up from the germline V gene, are SGHVS and FQNEAQ. V lost 5 bases and J lost 7 bases; the stretch between them is 8 bases long. The CDR3 contains 11 residues, cysteine and phenylalanine counted. Kept here is only the CDR3 DNA, which spans 33 bases and is read in frame from base 1.

The CDR3 regions of human TCRbeta chains were analyzed by immunosequencing. The published analysis was carried out like this. Repertoire TCRs were matched against a reference library of SARS-CoV-2-specific TCRs generated with the MIRA antigen-specificity platform. Breadth meant the fraction of unique TCRs that were SARS-CoV-2-associated, whereas depth meant the fraction of total T cells that were SARS-CoV-2-associated. Using the MIRA data, every spike-specific TCR was mapped to the spike region that the TCR reacted to and assigned to either a CD4 or a CD8 class. Log10-transformed breadth and depth values were compared by one-way ANOVA with Sidak's multiple comparisons tests. TCRdb holds this immuneACCESS table with in-frame rearrangements only. Some clones are missing; in checked studies, unresolved V genes explain under half, and the rest has no known cause. V and J calls and clone size follow that table, whereas D and trimming were derived from the DNA. Within this sample are approximately 84,000 clones, with over 75% of them counted one time only. The ten biggest clones cover 10% of the sample.

The sample here was peripheral blood, taken 28 days after the second AZD1222 dose. The source is an adult who received the AZD1222 COVID-19 vaccine. The chain couples TRBV7-8 to TRBJ1-2; a weak D assignment points to TRBD1 (5 bases agree). The bases are TGTGCCAGCAGCCCGGGGGTTGGCTACACCTTC. Its translation is CASSPGVGYTF.